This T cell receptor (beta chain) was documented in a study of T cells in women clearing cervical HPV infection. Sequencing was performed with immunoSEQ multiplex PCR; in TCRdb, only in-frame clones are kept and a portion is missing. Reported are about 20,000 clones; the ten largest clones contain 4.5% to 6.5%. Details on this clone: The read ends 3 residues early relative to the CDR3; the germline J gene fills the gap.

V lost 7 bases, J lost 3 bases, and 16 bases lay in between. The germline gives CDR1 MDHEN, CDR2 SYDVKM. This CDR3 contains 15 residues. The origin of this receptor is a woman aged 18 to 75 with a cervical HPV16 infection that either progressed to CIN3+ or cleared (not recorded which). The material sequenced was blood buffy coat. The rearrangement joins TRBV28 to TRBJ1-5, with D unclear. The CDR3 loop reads CASTLGSPDNQPQHF. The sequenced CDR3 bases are TGTGCCAGCACCCTTGGTTCGCCAGACAATCAGCCC.